This paragraph covers one TCR beta chain sequence. Antigen specificity is unknown. TCRdb independently ran MiXCR on the 5' RACE reads; one entry per CDR3 protein. This sample has hundreds of thousands of distinct CDR3 sequences; more than 6.5% occur once, and the top ten carry 0.85% to 1%. The source of the sample is a study of identical twins. Study-wide findings and caveats: An excess of low generation probability was shown by twin-shared out-of-frame alpha sequences.

CDR1 and CDR2 from the germline V gene are LNHDA and SQIVND (reference sequence). V dropped 3 bases and J dropped 9 bases, with 9 bases sitting between them. This CDR3 is built from 12 residues. Among all donors, each was a healthy Caucasian. The same data also went into a second study, on yellow fever vaccine responses in identical twins.

The sequenced sample consisted of PBMCs. The chain links TRBV19 to TRBJ2-1; the D gene is possibly TRBD2 (6 bases). The sequence came from a woman under 30 in good health. The DNA of the CDR3 is TGTGCCAGTAGTATGGGGGGTAGTGAGCAGTTCTTC. This translates into CASSMGGSEQFF.